These T cell receptor beta chains were read from a single sample in a study of early T cells in non-severe SARS-CoV-2 infection. MiXCR, applied by TCRdb to the 5' RACE reads, yields one record per CDR3 protein. The sample holds fewer than 80,000 distinct CDR3 sequences, about 10% seen once. Sequenced input: whole blood. The receptors derive from an adult who was a healthcare worker with PCR-confirmed SARS-CoV-2 infection or an uninfected control (not recorded which). CDR3s include the opening cysteine and the closing phenylalanine or tryptophan. A D gene is named only where the DNA matches it firmly. The listing skips clone size in some rows; elsewhere it reads once, few, many or a size class.

CDR3 length: 16
J gene: TRBJ2-7
clone size: few
D gene: TRBD2
V gene: TRBV7-2
CDR3 protein: CASSLSGGSTSYEQYF
CDR3 DNA: TGTGCCAGCAGCTTAAGTGGCGGGAGCACATCCTACGAGCAGTACTTC

CDR3 length: 13
J gene: TRBJ2-2
clone size: many
D gene: -
V gene: TRBV29-1
CDR3 protein: CSVGTQNTGELFF
CDR3 DNA: TGCAGCGTCGGGACACAGAACACCGGGGAGCTGTTTTTT

CDR3 length: 16
J gene: TRBJ2-6
clone size: -
D gene: -
V gene: TRBV5-1
CDR3 protein: CASSLAGSTGANVLTF
CDR3 DNA: TGCGCCAGCAGCTTGGCCGGCAGCACTGGGGCCAACGTCCTGACTTTC

CDR3 length: 12
J gene: TRBJ1-1
clone size: once
D gene: -
V gene: TRBV5-5
CDR3 protein: CASSLDSAEAFF
CDR3 DNA: TGTGCCAGCAGCCTTGATTCCGCTGAAGCTTTCTTT

CDR3 length: 14
J gene: TRBJ2-3
clone size: many
D gene: -
V gene: TRBV5-1
CDR3 protein: CASSPGPGGSTQYF
CDR3 DNA: TGCGCCAGCAGCCCTGGCCCCGGAGGCAGTACGCAGTATTTT

CDR3 length: 14
J gene: TRBJ2-7
clone size: few
D gene: -
V gene: TRBV4-3
CDR3 protein: CASSQVAGPYEQYF
CDR3 DNA: TGCGCCAGCAGCCAAGTGGCGGGACCCTACGAGCAGTACTTC

CDR3 length: 13
J gene: TRBJ2-7
clone size: few
D gene: TRBD1
V gene: TRBV20-1
CDR3 protein: CSTPGTGGDEQYF
CDR3 DNA: TGCAGTACTCCTGGGACAGGGGGGGACGAGCAGTACTTC

CDR3 length: 13
J gene: TRBJ2-5
clone size: many
D gene: -
V gene: TRBV20-1
CDR3 protein: CSAYWDKQETQYF
CDR3 DNA: TGCAGTGCCTACTGGGACAAACAAGAGACCCAGTACTTC

CDR3 length: 14
J gene: TRBJ2-7
clone size: few
D gene: -
V gene: TRBV5-8
CDR3 protein: CASSLGVGLYEQYF
CDR3 DNA: TGTGCCAGCAGCTTGGGTGTAGGCCTCTACGAGCAGTACTTC

CDR3 length: 16
J gene: TRBJ2-5
clone size: many
D gene: TRBD1
V gene: TRBV6-2/TRBV6-3
CDR3 protein: CASSPAGQGVWKTQYF
CDR3 DNA: TGTGCCAGCAGCCCCGCGGGACAGGGGGTTTGGAAGACCCAGTACTTC

CDR3 length: 14
J gene: TRBJ2-2
clone size: -
D gene: -
V gene: TRBV7-2
CDR3 protein: CASSLGLHTGELFF
CDR3 DNA: TGTGCCAGCAGCTTAGGCCTGCACACCGGGGAGCTGTTTTTT

CDR3 length: 16
J gene: TRBJ2-1
clone size: many
D gene: TRBD2
V gene: TRBV24-1
CDR3 protein: CATSDLTSGSTNEQFF
CDR3 DNA: TGTGCCACCAGTGATTTGACTAGCGGGAGTACTAATGAGCAGTTCTTC

CDR3 length: 14
J gene: TRBJ2-1
clone size: many
D gene: -
V gene: TRBV6-6
CDR3 protein: CASSYGEPYNEQFF
CDR3 DNA: TGTGCCAGCAGTTACGGGGAACCGTACAATGAGCAGTTCTTC

CDR3 length: 11
J gene: TRBJ1-2
clone size: -
D gene: -
V gene: TRBV24-1
CDR3 protein: CATSDEDGYTF
CDR3 DNA: TGTGCCACCAGTGACGAAGATGGCTACACCTTC

CDR3 length: 13
J gene: TRBJ2-2
clone size: few
D gene: -
V gene: TRBV6-1
CDR3 protein: CASQGPNTGELFF
CDR3 DNA: TGTGCCAGCCAGGGACCGAACACCGGGGAGCTGTTTTTT

CDR3 length: 18
J gene: TRBJ2-4
clone size: many
D gene: TRBD1
V gene: TRBV24-1
CDR3 protein: CATSENRQGASAKNIQYF
CDR3 DNA: TGTGCCACCAGTGAAAACCGACAGGGGGCTTCGGCCAAAAACATTCAGTACTTC

CDR3 length: 13
J gene: TRBJ1-4
clone size: -
D gene: -
V gene: TRBV29-1
CDR3 protein: CSVEEGANEKLFF
CDR3 DNA: TGCAGCGTTGAAGAGGGGGCCAATGAAAAACTGTTTTTT

CDR3 length: 15
J gene: TRBJ1-6
clone size: few
D gene: -
V gene: TRBV14
CDR3 protein: CASSHLGSANSPLHF
CDR3 DNA: TGTGCCAGCAGCCACCTTGGAAGTGCTAATTCACCCCTCCACTTT

CDR3 length: 14
J gene: TRBJ2-3
clone size: few
D gene: TRBD2
V gene: TRBV19
CDR3 protein: CASSPLAGTDTQYF
CDR3 DNA: TGTGCCAGTAGTCCCCTAGCGGGCACAGATACGCAGTATTTT

CDR3 length: 13
J gene: TRBJ1-2
clone size: few
D gene: -
V gene: TRBV12-3/TRBV12-4
CDR3 protein: CASSLRVDYGYTF
CDR3 DNA: TGTGCCAGCAGTTTACGGGTTGACTATGGCTACACCTTC

CDR3 length: 14
J gene: TRBJ1-6
clone size: many
D gene: -
V gene: TRBV10-3
CDR3 protein: CAISGGRDNSPLHF
CDR3 DNA: TGTGCCATCAGTGGGGGAAGAGATAATTCACCCCTCCACTTT

CDR3 length: 13
J gene: TRBJ2-7
clone size: many
D gene: -
V gene: TRBV7-2
CDR3 protein: CASSFGVSYEQYF
CDR3 DNA: TGTGCCAGCAGCTTCGGGGTCTCCTACGAGCAGTACTTC

CDR3 length: 13
J gene: TRBJ2-1
clone size: many
D gene: -
V gene: TRBV24-1
CDR3 protein: CATSEWQGHEQFF
CDR3 DNA: TGTGCCACCAGTGAGTGGCAGGGTCATGAGCAGTTCTTC

CDR3 length: 15
J gene: TRBJ1-5
clone size: few
D gene: -
V gene: TRBV5-4
CDR3 protein: CASSLEGDRNQPQHF
CDR3 DNA: TGTGCCAGCAGCTTGGAAGGGGACCGCAATCAGCCCCAGCATTTT

CDR3 length: 17
J gene: TRBJ2-1
clone size: few
D gene: TRBD2
V gene: TRBV7-9
CDR3 protein: CASSFPLAGDHYNEQFF
CDR3 DNA: TGTGCCAGCAGCTTCCCCTTGGCGGGGGACCACTACAATGAGCAGTTCTTC

CDR3 length: 13
J gene: TRBJ2-5
clone size: many
D gene: -
V gene: TRBV29-1
CDR3 protein: CSVLPAYQETQYF
CDR3 DNA: TGCAGCGTTCTTCCAGCGTACCAAGAGACCCAGTACTTC

CDR3 length: 13
J gene: TRBJ2-7
clone size: few
D gene: TRBD2
V gene: TRBV10-3
CDR3 protein: CAISESGREEQYF
CDR3 DNA: TGTGCCATCAGTGAGTCGGGGAGGGAGGAGCAGTACTTC

CDR3 length: 15
J gene: TRBJ2-2
clone size: few
D gene: -
V gene: TRBV10-3
CDR3 protein: CAIRPGTVDTGELFF
CDR3 DNA: TGTGCCATCAGGCCCGGGACGGTAGACACCGGGGAGCTGTTTTTT

CDR3 length: 14
J gene: TRBJ1-5
clone size: -
D gene: -
V gene: TRBV29-1
CDR3 protein: CSVSWGAGNQPQHF
CDR3 DNA: TGCAGCGTCAGTTGGGGGGCGGGCAATCAGCCCCAGCATTTT

CDR3 length: 13
J gene: TRBJ1-1
clone size: many
D gene: -
V gene: TRBV6-4
CDR3 protein: CASSGTANTEAFF
CDR3 DNA: TGTGCCAGCAGTGGGACAGCGAACACTGAAGCTTTCTTT

CDR3 length: 19
J gene: TRBJ2-2
clone size: few
D gene: TRBD1
V gene: TRBV2
CDR3 protein: CASSEKSPGTGVNTGELFF
CDR3 DNA: TGTGCCAGCAGTGAAAAAAGCCCCGGGACAGGGGTCAACACCGGGGAGCTGTTTTTT

CDR3 length: 13
J gene: TRBJ1-6
clone size: many
D gene: -
V gene: TRBV12-3/TRBV12-4
CDR3 protein: CASAVGYNSPLHF
CDR3 DNA: TGTGCCAGCGCGGTGGGGTATAATTCACCCCTCCACTTT

CDR3 length: 13
J gene: TRBJ1-2
clone size: many
D gene: -
V gene: TRBV28
CDR3 protein: CASSGKRRNGYTF
CDR3 DNA: TGTGCCAGCAGTGGGAAAAGAAGGAATGGCTACACCTTC

CDR3 length: 18
J gene: TRBJ2-3
clone size: few
D gene: TRBD2
V gene: TRBV3-1
CDR3 protein: CASNQGAVAGRITDTQYF
CDR3 DNA: TGTGCCAGCAACCAAGGCGCTGTAGCGGGGAGGATCACAGATACGCAGTATTTT

CDR3 length: 14
J gene: TRBJ2-1
clone size: -
D gene: TRBD2
V gene: TRBV7-9
CDR3 protein: CASSPSGSRNEQFF
CDR3 DNA: TGTGCCAGCAGCCCCAGCGGGAGTCGAAATGAGCAGTTCTTC

CDR3 length: 17
J gene: TRBJ2-3
clone size: many
D gene: -
V gene: TRBV30
CDR3 protein: CAWSVRGWGSSTDTQYF
CDR3 DNA: TGTGCCTGGAGTGTACGGGGCTGGGGATCGAGCACAGATACGCAGTATTTT

CDR3 length: 17
J gene: TRBJ1-4
clone size: many
D gene: TRBD1
V gene: TRBV5-1
CDR3 protein: CASSSTTGTATNEKLFF
CDR3 DNA: TGCGCCAGCAGCTCGACGACAGGGACTGCAACTAATGAAAAACTGTTTTTT

CDR3 length: 17
J gene: TRBJ1-1
clone size: few
D gene: TRBD1
V gene: TRBV24-1
CDR3 protein: CATRGGAGQGMNTEAFF
CDR3 DNA: TGTGCCACCAGAGGTGGGGCAGGACAGGGTATGAACACTGAAGCTTTCTTT

CDR3 length: 16
J gene: TRBJ2-3
clone size: many
D gene: -
V gene: TRBV7-8
CDR3 protein: CASSFDVLASPDTQYF
CDR3 DNA: TGTGCCAGCAGCTTTGATGTACTAGCCTCCCCAGATACGCAGTATTTT

CDR3 length: 16
J gene: TRBJ2-2
clone size: few
D gene: TRBD1
V gene: TRBV5-1
CDR3 protein: CASSHPGTGVTGELFF
CDR3 DNA: TGCGCCAGCAGCCACCCCGGGACAGGGGTCACCGGGGAGCTGTTTTTT

CDR3 length: 14
J gene: TRBJ1-2
clone size: few
D gene: TRBD1
V gene: TRBV7-3
CDR3 protein: CASSPTGGDYGYTF
CDR3 DNA: TGTGCCAGCAGCCCGACAGGGGGCGACTATGGCTACACCTTC

CDR3 length: 18
J gene: TRBJ2-7
clone size: -
D gene: -
V gene: TRBV21-1
CDR3 protein: CASSKGDPSGRELYEQYF
CDR3 DNA: TGTGCCAGCAGCAAAGGAGACCCTTCCGGGCGGGAGTTGTACGAGCAGTACTTC

CDR3 length: 15
J gene: TRBJ1-1
clone size: many
D gene: -
V gene: TRBV20-1
CDR3 protein: CSASHKGLLNTEAFF
CDR3 DNA: TGCAGTGCTAGTCACAAGGGACTTTTGAACACTGAAGCTTTCTTT

CDR3 length: 14
J gene: TRBJ2-7
clone size: many
D gene: TRBD2
V gene: TRBV12-3/TRBV12-4
CDR3 protein: CASSLIAGEYEQYF
CDR3 DNA: TGTGCCAGCAGTCTTATAGCGGGAGAATACGAGCAGTACTTC

CDR3 length: 15
J gene: TRBJ2-7
clone size: few
D gene: -
V gene: TRBV19
CDR3 protein: CASSPNPGTRNEQYF
CDR3 DNA: TGTGCCAGTAGCCCTAACCCCGGGACGAGGAACGAGCAGTACTTC

CDR3 length: 16
J gene: TRBJ2-1
clone size: many
D gene: TRBD2
V gene: TRBV10-2
CDR3 protein: CASSESGRGGTSEQFF
CDR3 DNA: TGCGCCAGCAGTGAGTCCGGGCGGGGGGGTACAAGTGAGCAGTTCTTC